A selection of T cell receptor beta chains follows, all from one sample in a study of response to subunit inactivated influenza vaccine. MiXCR, applied by TCRdb to the RT-PCR reads, yields one record per CDR3 protein. The data hold about 780,000 distinct CDR3 sequences, with roughly 20% observed a single time. This sample comprised PBMCs from blood, obtained approximately 5 days after vaccination. Receptors originate from a man in his fifties or sixties who received an inactivated influenza vaccine. The CDR3 runs from the conserved cysteine through the conserved F or W. The D gene is left open where the match is weak. Size values are once, few and many counts, or a class for expanded clones, and some rows have none.

j_call clone_size v_call d_call cdr3_aa cdr3_nt
TRBJ2-7 NA TRBV5-1 TRBD2 CASSSPGGTNTYEQYF TGCGCCAGCAGCTCCCCGGGGGGGACTAACACCTACGAGCAGTACTTC
TRBJ1-1 NA TRBV9 TRBD1 CASSVGDRTGVTEAFF TGTGCCAGCAGCGTAGGGGATAGGACAGGGGTGACTGAAGCTTTCTTT
TRBJ2-2 NA TRBV20-1 NA CSARARESTGELFF TGCAGTGCAAGGGCCAGGGAGAGCACCGGGGAGCTGTTTTTT
TRBJ2-5 NA TRBV30 NA CAWNGVRGETQYF TGTGCCTGGAACGGGGTGCGGGGAGAGACCCAGTACTTC
TRBJ1-2 few TRBV12-3/TRBV12-4 NA CASSLVRARDGYTF TGTGCCAGCAGTTTAGTCCGGGCAAGGGATGGCTACACCTTC
TRBJ1-6 NA TRBV12-3/TRBV12-4 NA CASSSSGTGYSPLHF TGTGCCAGCAGTTCTTCTGGCACGGGGTATTCACCCCTCCACTTT
TRBJ2-5 few TRBV7-9 NA CASSSGTALFYF TGTGCCAGCAGCTCCGGAACGGCTCTCTTCTACTTC
TRBJ1-2 few TRBV20-1 NA CSAPDSSNYGYTF TGCAGTGCTCCGGACAGCTCCAACTATGGCTACACCTTC
TRBJ2-7 NA TRBV20-1 NA CSADLGLFREQYF TGCAGTGCTGACTTGGGACTTTTCCGGGAGCAGTACTTC
TRBJ2-2 NA TRBV7-2 NA CASSLTPSDSSAGELFF TGTGCCAGCAGCTTAACACCTAGCGATTCTAGCGCCGGGGAGCTGTTTTTT
TRBJ2-1 NA TRBV9 NA CASTKLARHEQFF TGTGCCAGCACGAAACTCGCTCGGCATGAGCAGTTCTTC
TRBJ2-5 few TRBV10-3 NA CAISESGGQQETQYF TGTGCCATCAGTGAGTCGGGGGGACAGCAAGAGACCCAGTACTTC
TRBJ2-1 NA TRBV4-1 NA CASSPYPGPKNEQFF TGCGCCAGCAGCCCCTACCCGGGACCCAAGAATGAGCAGTTCTTC
TRBJ1-1 NA TRBV29-1 NA CSVVVGEAFF TGCAGCGTTGTCGTAGGGGAAGCTTTCTTT
TRBJ2-1 few TRBV6-5 TRBD2 CASSYVAGGPHEQFF TGTGCCAGCAGTTACGTGGCGGGAGGGCCCCATGAGCAGTTCTTC
TRBJ2-7 NA TRBV29-1 NA CSVEDRRTGAYEQYF TGCAGCGTTGAAGATCGACGGACGGGAGCCTACGAGCAGTACTTC
TRBJ2-2 few TRBV4-3 NA CASSPWRTENTGELFF TGCGCCAGCAGCCCTTGGAGGACAGAGAACACCGGGGAGCTGTTTTTT
TRBJ1-5 few TRBV10-2 NA CASSSGPGLYSNQPQHF TGCGCCAGCAGTTCAGGCCCAGGACTGTATAGCAATCAGCCCCAGCATTTT
TRBJ1-1 few TRBV6-1 NA CASSEGGAGTEAFF TGTGCCAGCAGTGAAGGAGGCGCGGGCACTGAAGCTTTCTTT
TRBJ2-1 NA TRBV12-3/TRBV12-4 NA CASTQATGLPFF TGTGCCAGCACCCAGGCAACGGGGCTCCCGTTCTTC
TRBJ2-2 few TRBV20-1 TRBD2 CSASSSGRGSGELFF TGCAGTGCTAGCTCTAGCGGGAGGGGGTCCGGGGAGCTGTTTTTT
TRBJ2-7 NA TRBV9 TRBD2 CASSLGLAGLNEQYF TGTGCCAGCAGCCTAGGACTAGCGGGACTCAATGAGCAGTACTTC
TRBJ2-5 many TRBV7-2 TRBD1 CASSLVQGAKTQYF TGTGCCAGCAGCTTAGTACAGGGGGCAAAGACCCAGTACTTC
TRBJ1-1 few TRBV4-3 NA CASSLSSDTEAFF TGCGCCAGCAGCCTTAGTAGTGACACTGAAGCTTTCTTT
TRBJ2-7 NA TRBV5-1 NA CASSGWPRGRTYEQYF TGCGCCAGCAGTGGGTGGCCCAGGGGTCGAACCTACGAGCAGTACTTC
TRBJ1-2 NA TRBV6-2/TRBV6-3 NA CASSYTYRYTF TGTGCCAGCAGTTACACCTATCGCTACACCTTC
TRBJ2-5 NA TRBV7-7 TRBD2 CASSLGRLAGAQETQYF TGTGCTAGCAGCTTAGGGAGACTAGCGGGGGCCCAAGAGACCCAGTACTTC
TRBJ2-7 NA TRBV20-1 NA CSASLTGRISYEQYF TGCAGTGCTAGTCTGACAGGGAGGATCTCCTACGAGCAGTACTTC
TRBJ1-6 NA TRBV7-2 TRBD1 CASSLVGTGFSASPLHF TGTGCCAGCAGCTTAGTCGGGACAGGGTTCTCGGCTTCACCCCTCCACTTT
TRBJ2-3 few TRBV6-1 TRBD2 CASSVPTSGRRTDTQYF TGTGCCAGCAGTGTCCCGACTAGCGGACGGAGAACAGATACGCAGTATTTT
TRBJ1-2 few TRBV12-3/TRBV12-4 TRBD1 CASSFWTGDYGYTF TGTGCCAGCAGTTTCTGGACAGGGGACTATGGCTACACCTTC
TRBJ1-4 NA TRBV5-6 NA CASSLGAVYNEKLFF TGTGCCAGCAGCTTGGGGGCAGTATATAATGAAAAACTGTTTTTT
TRBJ2-1 NA TRBV30 NA CAWKNRQFSYNEQFF TGTGCCTGGAAAAATCGACAGTTCTCCTACAATGAGCAGTTCTTC
TRBJ2-3 few TRBV20-1 TRBD1 CSARGDRVTDTQYF TGCAGTGCTAGAGGGGACAGGGTTACAGATACGCAGTATTTT
TRBJ2-5 few TRBV6-5 NA CASSFGTAETQYF TGTGCCAGCAGTTTTGGGACGGCCGAGACCCAGTACTTC
TRBJ2-2 NA TRBV7-8 TRBD1 CASSAPGTGYGELFF TGTGCCAGCAGCGCTCCCGGGACAGGGTACGGGGAGCTGTTTTTT
TRBJ2-1 many TRBV5-1 NA CASSLEGYEQFF TGTGCCAGCAGCTTAGAGGGGTATGAGCAGTTCTTC
TRBJ2-7 NA TRBV6-5 NA CASSYDRDRSYEQYF TGTGCCAGCAGTTACGACCGCGACAGGTCTTACGAGCAGTACTTC
TRBJ2-1 NA TRBV4-1 TRBD1 CASRQQGTTYNEQFF TGCGCCAGCAGACAACAGGGGACGACCTACAATGAGCAGTTCTTC
TRBJ2-2 NA TRBV10-3 TRBD1 CAISESGMVRGRRSGELFF TGTGCCATCAGTGAGTCGGGTATGGTCAGGGGGCGAAGGTCCGGGGAGCTGTTTTTT
TRBJ2-1 few TRBV28 TRBD1 CASRTGGNYNEQFF TGTGCCAGCCGGACAGGGGGCAATTACAATGAGCAGTTCTTC
TRBJ2-3 few TRBV7-8 NA CASRTTPFADTQYF TGTGCCAGCAGGACAACCCCCTTCGCAGATACGCAGTATTTT
TRBJ2-1 few TRBV12-3/TRBV12-4 TRBD1 CASRSTGSYNEQFF TGTGCCAGCAGGTCGACAGGGTCCTACAATGAGCAGTTCTTC
TRBJ1-1 few TRBV10-2 NA CASSDQSLNTEAFF TGCGCCAGCAGTGATCAGAGCCTGAACACTGAAGCTTTCTTT
TRBJ1-6 few TRBV10-1 NA CASSESNYSPLHF TGCGCCAGCAGTGAGTCCAACTATTCACCCCTCCACTTT
TRBJ2-5 few TRBV20-1 NA CSADPHLMAEETQYF TGCAGTGCCGACCCCCACCTAATGGCTGAAGAGACCCAGTACTTC
TRBJ1-4 once TRBV3-1 NA CASSQDLQGSEKLFF TGTGCCAGCAGCCAAGACTTACAGGGAAGTGAAAAACTGTTTTTT
TRBJ2-7 NA TRBV5-1 NA CASSLAGGDTYEQYF TGCGCCAGCAGCTTGGCTGGGGGGGACACCTACGAGCAGTACTTC
TRBJ2-1 few TRBV6-1 TRBD1 CASRRGPEGNEQFF TGTGCCAGCAGGAGGGGGCCCGAAGGGAATGAGCAGTTCTTC
TRBJ2-1 NA TRBV6-5 TRBD2 CASSYIVRGGVYEQFF TGTGCCAGCAGTTACATCGTGCGGGGAGGGGTCTATGAGCAGTTCTTC
TRBJ2-7 NA TRBV21-1 NA CASSQGREIYEQYF TGTGCCAGCAGCCAGGGGCGGGAAATCTACGAGCAGTACTTC
TRBJ1-4 NA TRBV20-1 TRBD1 CSARRGQVNEKLFF TGCAGTGCTCGCAGGGGGCAGGTTAATGAAAAACTGTTTTTT
TRBJ2-1 few TRBV27 TRBD2 CASRAQPGLAELNRYNEQFF TGTGCCAGCAGAGCCCAGCCAGGACTAGCGGAGTTAAACCGGTACAATGAGCAGTTCTTC
TRBJ2-2 NA TRBV15 TRBD1 CATSSWTGGNTGELFF TGTGCCACCAGCAGCTGGACAGGGGGGAACACCGGGGAGCTGTTTTTT